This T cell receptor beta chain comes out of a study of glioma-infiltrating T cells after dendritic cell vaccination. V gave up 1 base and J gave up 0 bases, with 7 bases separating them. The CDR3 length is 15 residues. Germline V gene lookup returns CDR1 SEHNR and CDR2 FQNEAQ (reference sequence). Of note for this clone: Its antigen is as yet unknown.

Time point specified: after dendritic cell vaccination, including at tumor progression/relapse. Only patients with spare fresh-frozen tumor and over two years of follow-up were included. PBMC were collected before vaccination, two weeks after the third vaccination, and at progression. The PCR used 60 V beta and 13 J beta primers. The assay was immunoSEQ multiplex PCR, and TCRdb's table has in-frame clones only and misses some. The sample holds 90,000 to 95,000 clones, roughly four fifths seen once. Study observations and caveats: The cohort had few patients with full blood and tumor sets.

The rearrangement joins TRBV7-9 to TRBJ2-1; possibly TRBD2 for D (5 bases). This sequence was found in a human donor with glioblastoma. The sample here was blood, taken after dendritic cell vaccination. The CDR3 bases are TGTGCCAGCAGCTTAGTAGGGAGCTCCTACAATGAGCAGTTCTTC. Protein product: CASSLVGSSYNEQFF.